These T cell receptor beta chains were read from a single sample in a study of identical twins. TCRdb independently ran MiXCR on the 5' RACE reads; one entry per CDR3 protein. The data hold roughly 280,000 distinct CDR3 sequences, with 7.5% to 9.5% observed a single time. This sample also appeared in a second study, on yellow fever vaccine responses in identical twins.

The source material was CD8+ T cells sorted from blood. All receptors come from a woman aged 18-29 years in good health. Both conserved end residues are part of each CDR3. D genes are given only for firm matches. Expanded clones get a size class; other rows say once, few or many, or leave the size out.

CDR3 protein: CASSSPQGKDKNIQYF
CDR3 DNA: TGTGCCAGCAGTTCACCACAGGGAAAGGACAAAAACATTCAGTACTTC
V gene: TRBV28
J gene: TRBJ2-4
clone size: NA
CDR3 length: 16
D gene: NA

CDR3 protein: CASSQFLDANEQFF
CDR3 DNA: TGCGCCAGCAGCCAATTTCTAGACGCGAATGAGCAGTTCTTC
V gene: TRBV4-3
J gene: TRBJ2-1
clone size: many
CDR3 length: 14
D gene: NA

CDR3 protein: CASSYVPDSFIEYEQYF
CDR3 DNA: TGTGCCAGCAGTTATGTTCCAGACTCCTTCATCGAATACGAGCAGTACTTC
V gene: TRBV28
J gene: TRBJ2-7
clone size: many
CDR3 length: 17
D gene: NA

CDR3 protein: CASSFGEGYNYGYTF
CDR3 DNA: TGTGCCAGCAGTTTCGGTGAGGGTTATAACTATGGCTACACCTTC
V gene: TRBV28
J gene: TRBJ1-2
clone size: many
CDR3 length: 15
D gene: NA

CDR3 protein: CASSGGGLGNEQFF
CDR3 DNA: TGTGCCAGCAGCGGCGGGGGGTTGGGAAATGAGCAGTTCTTC
V gene: TRBV9
J gene: TRBJ2-1
clone size: few
CDR3 length: 14
D gene: TRBD2

CDR3 protein: CASSQDLQGSYEQYF
CDR3 DNA: TGCGCCAGCAGCCAAGATCTCCAGGGGTCCTACGAGCAGTACTTC
V gene: TRBV4-3
J gene: TRBJ2-7
clone size: few
CDR3 length: 15
D gene: NA

CDR3 protein: CASSLGATGLDQPQHF
CDR3 DNA: TGTGCCAGCAGCTTAGGGGCTACAGGGTTGGATCAGCCCCAGCATTTT
V gene: TRBV7-8
J gene: TRBJ1-5
clone size: many
CDR3 length: 16
D gene: NA

CDR3 protein: CASSDSPTGTDGYTF
CDR3 DNA: TGTGCCAGCAGCGACTCTCCGACAGGGACGGACGGCTACACCTTC
V gene: TRBV7-9
J gene: TRBJ1-2
clone size: many
CDR3 length: 15
D gene: TRBD1

CDR3 protein: CASSPYLAGDTGELFF
CDR3 DNA: TGTGCCAGCAGTCCTTACCTAGCGGGAGACACCGGGGAGCTGTTTTTT
V gene: TRBV28
J gene: TRBJ2-2
clone size: NA
CDR3 length: 16
D gene: TRBD2

CDR3 protein: CASGQNLVREQFF
CDR3 DNA: TGTGCTAGTGGTCAGAATTTAGTCCGGGAGCAGTTCTTC
V gene: TRBV12-5
J gene: TRBJ2-1
clone size: many
CDR3 length: 13
D gene: NA

CDR3 protein: CATSDNKGAYEQYF
CDR3 DNA: TGTGCCACCAGTGACAACAAAGGAGCCTACGAGCAGTACTTC
V gene: TRBV24-1
J gene: TRBJ2-7
clone size: many
CDR3 length: 14
D gene: NA

CDR3 protein: CASSLLDGRALDEQYF
CDR3 DNA: TGTGCCAGCAGCCTACTCGACGGGAGGGCCCTCGACGAGCAGTACTTC
V gene: TRBV11-2
J gene: TRBJ2-7
clone size: few
CDR3 length: 16
D gene: TRBD2

CDR3 protein: CASSLALAGDIYEQYF
CDR3 DNA: TGTGCCAGCAGCTTAGCTCTAGCGGGAGACATCTACGAGCAGTACTTC
V gene: TRBV7-9
J gene: TRBJ2-7
clone size: few
CDR3 length: 16
D gene: TRBD2

CDR3 protein: CASSATGELFF
CDR3 DNA: TGTGCCAGCAGTGCGACCGGGGAGCTGTTTTTT
V gene: TRBV6-5
J gene: TRBJ2-2
clone size: NA
CDR3 length: 11
D gene: NA

CDR3 protein: CASSVWGLTDTQYF
CDR3 DNA: TGTGCCAGCAGTGTGTGGGGCCTCACAGATACGCAGTATTTT
V gene: TRBV27
J gene: TRBJ2-3
clone size: NA
CDR3 length: 14
D gene: NA

CDR3 protein: CASSSEGGPHNEQFF
CDR3 DNA: TGTGCCAGCAGTTCTGAAGGGGGCCCCCACAATGAGCAGTTCTTC
V gene: TRBV27
J gene: TRBJ2-1
clone size: few
CDR3 length: 15
D gene: TRBD1

CDR3 protein: CATSRSRTLNEQYF
CDR3 DNA: TGTGCCACCAGCAGATCGAGGACGTTAAACGAGCAGTACTTC
V gene: TRBV15
J gene: TRBJ2-7
clone size: many
CDR3 length: 14
D gene: NA

CDR3 protein: CASSLVREVETQYF
CDR3 DNA: TGTGCCAGCAGCTTAGTCCGGGAGGTAGAGACCCAGTACTTC
V gene: TRBV7-9
J gene: TRBJ2-5
clone size: NA
CDR3 length: 14
D gene: TRBD2

CDR3 protein: CASSQGHPYEQYF
CDR3 DNA: TGTGCCAGCAGCCAAGGTCATCCCTACGAGCAGTACTTC
V gene: TRBV3-1
J gene: TRBJ2-7
clone size: few
CDR3 length: 13
D gene: NA

CDR3 protein: CASARLGPERQETQYF
CDR3 DNA: TGTGCCAGTGCAAGGTTGGGTCCGGAACGACAAGAGACCCAGTACTTC
V gene: TRBV19
J gene: TRBJ2-5
clone size: NA
CDR3 length: 16
D gene: NA

CDR3 protein: CASSYPQGEVYNEQFF
CDR3 DNA: TGTGCCAGCAGTTACCCACAGGGGGAAGTTTACAATGAGCAGTTCTTC
V gene: TRBV6-2/TRBV6-3
J gene: TRBJ2-1
clone size: few
CDR3 length: 16
D gene: TRBD1

CDR3 protein: CATVSGTGDYGYTF
CDR3 DNA: TGTGCCACCGTATCCGGGACAGGGGACTATGGCTACACCTTC
V gene: TRBV2
J gene: TRBJ1-2
clone size: NA
CDR3 length: 14
D gene: TRBD1

CDR3 protein: CATQGSSYEQYF
CDR3 DNA: TGTGCCACTCAGGGATCCTCCTACGAGCAGTACTTC
V gene: TRBV6-2/TRBV6-3
J gene: TRBJ2-7
clone size: many
CDR3 length: 12
D gene: NA